This T cell receptor beta chain was obtained from a study of T cell responses to AZD1222 COVID-19 vaccine. This CDR3 region has 13 residues. The V and J ends lost 8 bases and 8 bases, in that order; junction bases with no gene match: 7. Per germline, CDR1 LNHDA and CDR2 SQIVND (reference sequence). Whole-study results and caveats: The study reported that nearly half of spike-specific TCRs target unmutated variant regions. Among the donors, most were white British and more were female, and clonal diversity was possibly underestimated. Spike-wide vaccine-associated CD4 TCRs dominated at 160-218 and 743-854. Rises in breadth and depth of Spike-specific TCRs came after two AZD1222 doses.

TCRdb's copy holds only in-frame clones and misses some; the assay was immunoSEQ multiplex PCR. The table shows approximately 120,000 clones, with 80% to 90% occurring only once. The sample holds one count of this clone. The antigen is unknown. Other DNA sequences in the sample encode the same CDR3. The chain links TRBV19 to TRBJ1-4; 8 nucleotides line up with TRBD1. The sample here was peripheral blood, taken 28 days after the second AZD1222 dose. This receptor was taken from an adult who received the AZD1222 COVID-19 vaccine. CDR3 in DNA: TGTGCCAGTTCGGACAGGGAAGGGGAAAAACTGTTTTTT. Translation: CASSDREGEKLFF.